A single sample is the source of the 7 T cell receptor beta chains below, sequenced in a study of T cell clonality in common variable immunodeficiency. The method was immunoSEQ multiplex PCR; TCRdb's version includes in-frame clones alone and lacks a portion of them. The table lists some 60,000 clones, with no singletons. The material sequenced was peripheral blood mononuclear cells. The receptors stem from a person aged 18-70 years in good health.

Ten or more counts support this clone. The sequenced fragment ends 3 residues before the CDR3 boundary, so the rest is inferred from the germline J gene. This chain joins TRBV5-4 and TRBJ2-3, with 14 bases identical to TRBD2. CDR3 length equals 15 residues. The V segment lost 5 bases and the J segment 4 bases; nucleotides outside the gene matches: 3. Germline lookup yields CDR1 SGHNT and CDR2 YYREEE (reference sequence). The CDR3 is CASRGTSGSADTQYF. The sequenced CDR3 bases are TGTGCCAGCAGGGGGACTAGCGGGAGCGCAGATACG.

As to this clone: Read sequence stops 3 residues before the CDR3 end, and the germline J gene provides the missing end. The rearrangement uses TRBV7-2 and TRBJ1-2; possibly TRBD1 for D (6 bases). This CDR3 region has 15 residues. CDR1 SGHTA and CDR2 FQGNSA come from the germline V gene. CDR3 bases read: TGTGCCAGCAGCTCAGGGGTTCTAGCCAAAAACATC. Amino acid sequence: CASSSGVLAKNI. The complete CDR3 protein is CASSSGVLAKNIYTF.

Ten or more counts support this clone. With the read ending 3 residues before the CDR3 end, the germline J gene is used to fill in that end. V and J are TRBV7-9 and TRBJ2-7; the match to TRBD1 covers 7 bases. Germline V CDR1 and CDR2: SEHNR, FQNEAQ (reference sequence). The ends lost 4 bases at V and 5 bases at J; junction bases unmatched: 2. CDR3 length: 12 residues. CDR3 residues: CASSSTGDEQYF. The covered CDR3 bases are TGTGCCAGCAGCTCAACAGGGGACGAG.

The sample holds many counts of this clone. The read terminates 3 residues before the CDR3 end, so the remaining end is supplied by the germline J gene. The chain combines TRBV5-1 with TRBJ2-4, with D possibly TRBD2 on 6 matching bases. V lost 3 bases and J lost 0, with 7 bases in between. CDR1 is SGHRS and CDR2 is YFSETQ in the germline V gene. CDR3 length: 14 residues. The sequenced CDR3 bases are TGCGCCAGCAGCTCTAGCGTAGCCAAAAACATT. It is translated as CASSSSVAKNI. The full CDR3 reads CASSSSVAKNIQYF.

This clone was seen more than once but under ten times. The read terminates 3 residues before the CDR3 end, so the remaining end is supplied by the germline J gene. The rearrangement joins TRBV18 to TRBJ1-2, with TRBD1 identical over 7 bases. The CDR3 spans 15 residues. The V and J ends lost 0 bases and 3 bases, in that order; junction bases with no gene match: 4. Germline CDR1 is KGHSH and CDR2 is LQKENI. The CDR3 sequence: CASSPPSRGDYGYTF. CDR3 bases read: TGTGCCAGCTCACCACCTAGCAGGGGGGACTATGGC.

Ten or more counts support this clone. The CDR3 spells CASSSSLADLNEQFF. The sequenced part of the CDR3 DNA is TGTGCCAGCAGCTCCTCACTAGCGGACCTTAATGAG. The chain joins TRBV7-9 to TRBJ2-1; 8 nucleotides line up with TRBD2. The read stops 3 residues short of the end of the CDR3; the missing end is completed from the germline J gene. The trim removed 4 bases at V and 7 bases at J, leaving 9 bases unmatched. The length of the CDR3 is 15 residues. Germline-derived CDR1 and CDR2 are SEHNR and FQNEAQ (reference sequence). Drawing the rest from reference TRBV7-9 and TRBJ2-1, the complete variable domain is DTGVSQNPRHKITKRGQNVTFRCDPISEHNRLYWYRQTLGQGPEFLTYFQNEAQLEKSRLLSDRFSAERPKGSFSTLEIQRTEQGDSAMYLCASSSSLADLNEQFFGPGTRLTVL.

This clone was counted ten times or more. The junction differs from germline at one of its ends, possibly a read error. The sequence runs out 3 residues before the end of the CDR3; the remainder is reconstructed from the germline J gene. This chain links TRBV2 with TRBJ2-2, with 10 bases aligning to TRBD1. Germline V gene lookup returns CDR1 SNHLY and CDR2 FYNNEI. The CDR3 length is 16 residues. CDR3 DNA (partial): TGTGCCAGTAGTGGGCCCCGGACAGGGGGGACCGGGGAG. Its protein is CASSGPRTGGTGE. The whole CDR3 protein is CASSGPRTGGTGELFF.